This TCR beta chain derives from a study of T-cell reconstitution after alpha-beta-depleted transplantation in children. Preparation of the TCRbeta library used unique molecular identifiers. TCRdb called the PCR reads again in MiXCR, with one record for every CDR3 protein. The sample has some 200,000 distinct CDR3 sequences; approximately 14% are singletons. The CDR3 sequence is 14 residues long. With 7 bases removed from V and 1 base from J, the gap between germline ends came to 13 bases. Germline lookup yields CDR1 MDHEN and CDR2 SYDVKM. Ten or more counts support this clonotype. The chain employs TRBV28 and TRBJ1-1; maybe TRBD1 (5 bases). The sequence was collected from a human donor who donated a stem cell graft to a child with acute lymphoblastic leukemia. Specimen: PBMCs from the stem cell graft donor, collected from the stem cell graft. Here the CDR3 DNA reads TGTGCCAGCAATCTTAAAGGGGCGAACACTGAAGCTTTCTTT. Amino acids: CASNLKGANTEAFF.